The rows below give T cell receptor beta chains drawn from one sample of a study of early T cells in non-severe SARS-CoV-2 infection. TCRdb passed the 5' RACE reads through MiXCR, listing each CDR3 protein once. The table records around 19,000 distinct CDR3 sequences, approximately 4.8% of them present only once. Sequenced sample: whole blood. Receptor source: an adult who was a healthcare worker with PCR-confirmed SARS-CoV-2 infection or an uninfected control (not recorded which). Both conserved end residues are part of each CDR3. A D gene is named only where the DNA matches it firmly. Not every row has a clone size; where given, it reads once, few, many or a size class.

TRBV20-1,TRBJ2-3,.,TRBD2,CSASVTSGTDTQYF,TGCAGTGCTAGTGTGACTAGCGGCACAGATACGCAGTATTTT
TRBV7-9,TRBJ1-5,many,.,CASSLGTDQPQHF,TGTGCCAGCAGCTTAGGGACAGATCAGCCCCAGCATTTT
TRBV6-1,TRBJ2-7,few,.,CASSEALTVAVGQYF,TGTGCCAGCAGCGAAGCGCTGACAGTGGCGGTCGGGCAGTACTTC
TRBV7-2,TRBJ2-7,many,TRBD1,CASSSRDRKYEQYF,TGTGCCAGCAGCAGCCGGGACAGGAAGTACGAGCAGTACTTC
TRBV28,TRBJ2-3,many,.,CASKSGPSTDTQYF,TGTGCCAGCAAATCAGGCCCTAGCACAGATACGCAGTATTTT
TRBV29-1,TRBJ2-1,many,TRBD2,CSVAGPGGFNEQFF,TGCAGCGTGGCTGGGCCGGGGGGTTTCAATGAGCAGTTCTTC
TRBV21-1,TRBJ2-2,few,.,CASSKNGGELFF,TGTGCCAGCAGCAAAAACGGCGGGGAGCTGTTTTTT
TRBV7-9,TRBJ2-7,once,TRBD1,CASSRDRTYYEQYF,TGTGCCAGCAGTAGGGACAGAACTTACTACGAGCAGTACTTC
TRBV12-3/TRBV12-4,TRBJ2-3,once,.,CASSPRGTDTQYF,TGTGCCAGCAGCCCCAGAGGCACAGATACGCAGTATTTT
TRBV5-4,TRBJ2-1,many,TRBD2,CASSLDLAGHNEQFF,TGTGCCAGCAGCTTGGATCTAGCGGGGCACAATGAGCAGTTCTTC
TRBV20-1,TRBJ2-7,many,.,CSAYPDYSYEQYF,TGCAGTGCCTATCCTGACTACTCCTACGAGCAGTACTTC
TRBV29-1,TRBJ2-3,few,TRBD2,CSVGRGTSTDTQYF,TGCAGCGTTGGGCGGGGGACTAGCACAGATACGCAGTATTTT